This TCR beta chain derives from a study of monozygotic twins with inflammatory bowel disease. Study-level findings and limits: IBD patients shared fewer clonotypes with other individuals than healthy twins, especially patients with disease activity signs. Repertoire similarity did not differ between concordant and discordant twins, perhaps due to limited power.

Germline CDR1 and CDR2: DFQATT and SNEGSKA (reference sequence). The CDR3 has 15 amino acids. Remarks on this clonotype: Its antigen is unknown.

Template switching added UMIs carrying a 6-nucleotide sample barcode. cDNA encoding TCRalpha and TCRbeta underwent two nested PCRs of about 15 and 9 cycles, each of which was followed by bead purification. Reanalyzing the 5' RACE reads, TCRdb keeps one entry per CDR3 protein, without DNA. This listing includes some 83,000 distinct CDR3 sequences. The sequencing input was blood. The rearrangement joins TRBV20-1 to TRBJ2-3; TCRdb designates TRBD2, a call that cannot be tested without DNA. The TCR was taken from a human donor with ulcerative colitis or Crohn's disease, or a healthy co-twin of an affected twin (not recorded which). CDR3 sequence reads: CSAEGTSGGADTQYF.